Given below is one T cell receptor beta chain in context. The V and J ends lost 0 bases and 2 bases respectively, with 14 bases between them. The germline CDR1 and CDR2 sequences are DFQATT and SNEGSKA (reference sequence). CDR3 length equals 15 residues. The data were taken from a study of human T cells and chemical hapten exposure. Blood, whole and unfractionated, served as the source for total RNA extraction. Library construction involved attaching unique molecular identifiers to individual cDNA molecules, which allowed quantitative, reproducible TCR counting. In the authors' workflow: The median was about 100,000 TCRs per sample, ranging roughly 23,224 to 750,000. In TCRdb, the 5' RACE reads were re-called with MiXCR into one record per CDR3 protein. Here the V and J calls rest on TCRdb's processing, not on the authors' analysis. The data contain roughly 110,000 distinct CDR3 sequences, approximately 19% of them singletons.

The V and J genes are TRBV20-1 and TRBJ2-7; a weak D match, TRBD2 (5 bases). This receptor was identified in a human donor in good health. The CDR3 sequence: CSARDPGGGTYEQYF. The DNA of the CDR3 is TGCAGTGCTAGAGATCCCGGCGGAGGTACCTACGAGCAGTACTTC.